This record looks at one T cell receptor beta chain sequence and its context. Its binding antigen is unknown. The sample holds no much larger clone one base away, and base qualities are not on file. Enrolling through a virtual design, the prospective study's participants ranged in age from roughly 18 to 89 years and lived across around 25 United States geographic areas. To assign participants to cohorts, the prospective study relied on clinical history that participants themselves reported in a screening survey and a study questionnaire. Recovered participants in ImmuneRACE Cohort 3 were defined by two consecutive negative NP/OP PCR tests, clearance by a healthcare professional, or resolution of symptoms. Each participant in the prospective study had whole blood, serum and a nasopharyngeal or oropharyngeal swab collected by mobile phlebotomists. Additional blood draws and questionnaires over a roughly two-month period could optionally be provided by prospective study participants. Before DNA extraction, prospective study blood samples were shipped either frozen or at room temperature.

TCRbeta CDR3 regions were amplified from genomic DNA using the immunoSEQ Assay, a bias-controlled multiplex PCR. Turning to the authors' computational methods: The number of nucleated cells in each sample was estimated by amplification of reference gene primers within the assay. To quantify the absolute abundance of each unique TCRbeta CDR3 rearrangement, sequence reads were collapsed and filtered. For each sample, productive Simpson clonality was calculated as the square root of Simpson's diversity index across productive rearrangements. TCRdb re-hosts the immuneACCESS table, in-frame sequences only. Its copies lack some clones; in the studies checked, an unresolved V gene accounts for under half of them, and the cause for the rest is not known. V, J and clone size are those of that table, while D and trimming were read from the DNA. For this sample the table gives about 320,000 clones, of which over 80% were detected only once. The ten largest clones represent around 5% of the sample.

A distance of 7 bases separates the germline ends of V and J, which lose 6 bases and 5 bases respectively. CDR1 MNHEY and CDR2 SMNVEV were looked up in the germline V gene (reference sequence). The CDR3, cysteine through phenylalanine, is 12 amino acids long. The DNA shown is the 36-base CDR3, in frame from base 1. These data are taken from a study of blood T cell repertoires in COVID-19 (dated by TCRdb to 2020 to 2022). Broadly, across the study: Samples from collaborators originated in the United States, Italy and Spain and spanned both the acute and convalescent phases of COVID-19. The material from the prospective study consisted of cDNA or gDNA derived from T cells, B-cell-depleted T cells, or PBMCs. The dataset comprised deeply sampled blood TCRbeta repertoires from subjects exposed to, actively infected with, or recovered from COVID-19. The repertoires were made available in a free public database intended to serve as a resource for research on the immune response to SARS-CoV-2. The samples were drawn from two sources: the first 160 participants of the ongoing ImmuneRACE study, and 1,200 or so subjects contributed by 6 global collaborators. A de-identified subject ID, COVID-19 status, age in years and sex were almost always included in the sample metadata. Where HLA class I and class II types were available, the types were taken from metadata supplied by the sample provider, not from assay-based typing.

The paper's findings and limits, for the study overall: Clinical and demographic metadata were provided uncurated, with the amount varying by source and participant.

The sequence came from a man aged 25-40 years who had recovered from COVID-19. The chain was built from TRBV27 and TRBJ1-4; matching of 5 bases hints at TRBD1 as the D gene. Sequences were obtained from PBMCs or T cells enriched from blood (not recorded which). The sequence in DNA is TGTGCCAGCAGGCGGGGGAATGAAAAACTGTTTTTT. The encoded protein is CASRRGNEKLFF. With the portions outside the CDR3 filled from the reference TRBV27 and TRBJ1-4 genes, the complete variable region becomes EAQVTQNPRYLITVTGKKLTVTCSQNMNHEYMSWYRQDPGLGLRQIYYSMNVEVTDKGDVPEGYKVSRKEKRNFPLILESPSPNQTSLYFCASRRGNEKLFFGSGTQLSVL.